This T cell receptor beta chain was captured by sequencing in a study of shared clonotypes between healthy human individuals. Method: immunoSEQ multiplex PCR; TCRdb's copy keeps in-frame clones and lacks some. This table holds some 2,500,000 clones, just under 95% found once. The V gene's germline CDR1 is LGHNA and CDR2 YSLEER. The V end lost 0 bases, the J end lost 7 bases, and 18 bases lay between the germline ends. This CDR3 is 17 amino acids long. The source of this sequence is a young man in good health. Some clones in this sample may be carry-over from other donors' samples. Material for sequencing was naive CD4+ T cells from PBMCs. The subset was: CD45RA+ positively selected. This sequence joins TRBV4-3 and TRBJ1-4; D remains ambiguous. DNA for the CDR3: TGCGCCAGCAGCCAAGAGAGCGCCTGGATCTCGAGTGAAAAACTGTTTTTT. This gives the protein CASSQESAWISSEKLFF.